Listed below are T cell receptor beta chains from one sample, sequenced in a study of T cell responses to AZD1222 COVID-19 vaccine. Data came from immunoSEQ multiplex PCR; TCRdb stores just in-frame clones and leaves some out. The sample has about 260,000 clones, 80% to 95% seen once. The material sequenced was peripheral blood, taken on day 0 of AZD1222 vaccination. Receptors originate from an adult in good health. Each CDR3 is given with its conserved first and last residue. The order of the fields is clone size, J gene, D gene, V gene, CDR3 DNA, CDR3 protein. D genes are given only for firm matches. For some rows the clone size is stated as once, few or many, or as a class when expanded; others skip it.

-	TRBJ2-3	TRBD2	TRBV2	TGTGCCAGCATGCTGACTAGCGGGGGGCCCACAGATACGCAGTATTTT	CASMLTSGGPTDTQYF
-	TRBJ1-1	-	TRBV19	TGTGCCAGTAGTATAATCGGTGGGACGGCTTTCTTT	CASSIIGGTAFF
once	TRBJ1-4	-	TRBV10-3	TGTGCCATCAGTGGCAGGGAAAGGGAAAAACTGTTTTTT	CAISGREREKLFF
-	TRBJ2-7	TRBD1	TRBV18	TGTGCCAGCTCACAGCCGGGACAGGGTCTCTACGAGCAGTACTTC	CASSQPGQGLYEQYF
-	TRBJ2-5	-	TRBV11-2	TGTGCCAGCAGCTTAGCTGGCCCGGCGGTTCAGTACTTC	CASSLAGPAVQYF
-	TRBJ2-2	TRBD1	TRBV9	TGTGCCAGCAGCGATCCAGGGACAGGGGTGACCGGGGAGCTGTTTTTT	CASSDPGTGVTGELFF
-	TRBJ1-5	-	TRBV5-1	TGCGCCAGGGCCGGGACAATGAGTCAGCCCCAGCATTTT	CARAGTMSQPQHF
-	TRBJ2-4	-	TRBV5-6	TGTGCCAGCAGCTTCAGGGCCCTAGCCAAAAACATTCAGTACTTC	CASSFRALAKNIQYF
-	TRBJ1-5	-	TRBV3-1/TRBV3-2	TGTGCCAGCAGCCAGCACCCCCAGCTTCAGCCCCAGCATTTT	CASSQHPQLQPQHF
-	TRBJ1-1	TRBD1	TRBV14	TGTGCCAGCAGCCTCGAACAGGGGAGGCCGCTCACTGAAGCTTTCTTT	CASSLEQGRPLTEAFF
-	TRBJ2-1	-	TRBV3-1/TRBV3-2	TGTGCCAGCAGCCTCGGTGGGTACAATGAGCAGTTCTTC	CASSLGGYNEQFF
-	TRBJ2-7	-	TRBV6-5	TGTGCCAGCAGTTACTCAAGTGGGGGTTTCTACGAGCAGTACTTC	CASSYSSGGFYEQYF
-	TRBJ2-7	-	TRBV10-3	TGTGCCATCAGTGAGTCGAGGGAGGCCGGGTACGAGCAGTACTTC	CAISESREAGYEQYF
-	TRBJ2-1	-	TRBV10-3	TGTGCCATCAGTGAGTCGCAGGGGATGAATGAGCAGTTCTTC	CAISESQGMNEQFF
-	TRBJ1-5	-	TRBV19	TGTGCCAGTAGTATAGATCCATCCTTGGGGGGCGAGAATCAGCCCCAGCATTTT	CASSIDPSLGGENQPQHF
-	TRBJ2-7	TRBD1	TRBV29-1	TGCAGCGTTCTGGGACAGGAGTACGAGCAGTACTTC	CSVLGQEYEQYF